The sequence of this T cell receptor beta chain was determined in a study of CXCR3-negative and CXCR3-positive naive CD8 T cells. General study findings and limits: Naive cells that were CXCR3-negative or CXCR3-positive used TRBV-TRBJ genes alike, while memory cells diverged. Much lower diversity was found in memory CD8+ cells, while both naive subsets had comparably high diversity.

With regard to this clonotype: Its specificity is not known.

The CDR3 is 16 residues long. CDR1 is LGHNA, CDR2 YSLEER, per germline. The authors made the TRB cDNA libraries by 5' RACE using UMI labels. From the 5' RACE reads, TCRdb lists one entry per CDR3 protein and no DNA. In all, the sample yields about 38,000 distinct CDR3 sequences. This chain links TRBV4-3 with TRBJ2-6; the TCRdb D gene call, TRBD1, has no DNA to confirm it. The TCR was taken from a human donor in good health. Some clones in this sample may be carry-over from other donors' samples. The specimen sequenced was memory CD8+ T cells from blood. The CDR3 here is CASSQNRDSGANVLTF.